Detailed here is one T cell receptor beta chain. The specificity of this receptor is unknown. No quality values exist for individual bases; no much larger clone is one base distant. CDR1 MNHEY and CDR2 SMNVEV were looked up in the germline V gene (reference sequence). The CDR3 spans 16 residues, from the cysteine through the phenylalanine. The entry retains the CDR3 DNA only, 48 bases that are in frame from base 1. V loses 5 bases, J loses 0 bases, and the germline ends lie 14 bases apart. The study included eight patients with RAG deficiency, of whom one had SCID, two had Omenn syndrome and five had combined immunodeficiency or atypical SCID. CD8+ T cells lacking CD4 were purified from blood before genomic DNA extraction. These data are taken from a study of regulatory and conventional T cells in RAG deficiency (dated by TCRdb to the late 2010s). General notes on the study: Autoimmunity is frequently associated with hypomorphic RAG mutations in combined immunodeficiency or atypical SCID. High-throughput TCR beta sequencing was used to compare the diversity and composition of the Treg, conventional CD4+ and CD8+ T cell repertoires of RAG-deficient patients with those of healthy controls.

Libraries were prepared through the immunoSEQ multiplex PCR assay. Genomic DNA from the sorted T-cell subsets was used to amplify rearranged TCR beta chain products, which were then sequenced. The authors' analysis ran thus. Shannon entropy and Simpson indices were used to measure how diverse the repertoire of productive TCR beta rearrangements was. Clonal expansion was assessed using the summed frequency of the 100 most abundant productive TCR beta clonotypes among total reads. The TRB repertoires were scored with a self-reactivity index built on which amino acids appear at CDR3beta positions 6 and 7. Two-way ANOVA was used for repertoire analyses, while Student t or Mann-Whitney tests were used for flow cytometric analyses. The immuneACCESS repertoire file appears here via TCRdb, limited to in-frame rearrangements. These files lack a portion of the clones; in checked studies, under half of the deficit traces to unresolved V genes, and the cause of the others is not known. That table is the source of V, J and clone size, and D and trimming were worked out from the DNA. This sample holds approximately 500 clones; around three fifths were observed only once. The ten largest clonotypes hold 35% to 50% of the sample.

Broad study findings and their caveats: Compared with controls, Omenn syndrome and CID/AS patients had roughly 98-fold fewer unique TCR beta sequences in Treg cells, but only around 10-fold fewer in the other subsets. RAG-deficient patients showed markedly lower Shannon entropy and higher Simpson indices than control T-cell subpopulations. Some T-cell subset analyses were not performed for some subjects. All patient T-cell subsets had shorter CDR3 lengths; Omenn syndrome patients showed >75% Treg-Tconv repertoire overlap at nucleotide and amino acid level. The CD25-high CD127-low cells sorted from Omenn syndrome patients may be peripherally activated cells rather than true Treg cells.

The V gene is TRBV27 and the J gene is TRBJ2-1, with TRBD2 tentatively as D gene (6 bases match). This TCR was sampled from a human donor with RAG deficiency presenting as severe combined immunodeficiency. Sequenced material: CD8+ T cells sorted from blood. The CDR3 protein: CASSRPGGSSYNEQFF. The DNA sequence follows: TGTGCCAGCAGTCGACCCGGAGGGAGCTCCTACAATGAGCAGTTCTTC.